Below are 7 T cell receptor beta chains sequenced from a single sample in a study of T-cell memory formation after mild COVID-19. MiXCR was run by TCRdb on the 5' RACE reads, yielding one entry per CDR3 protein. Here the sample spans about 430,000 distinct CDR3 sequences, roughly 18% being singletons. Sequences were obtained from PBMCs or a T cell subset sorted from them (not recorded which). These receptors were collected from a man aged 18 to 30 who had mild COVID-19 (a few samples of this study predate the infection). Cell type and time point are not known.

The CDR3 bases are TGCAGCTTCCGGCCCTCGGAAGACATTCAGTACTTC. Protein: CSFRPSEDIQYF. The chain is built from TRBV29-1 and TRBJ2-4; D is unclear. The CDR3 spans 12 residues. Germline CDR1 SQVTM, CDR2 ANQGSEA. Trimming removed 8 bases at V and 8 bases at J, with 16 bases between.

This rearrangement joins TRBV9 to TRBJ2-5; no firm D call. Germline CDR1 SGDLS, CDR2 YYNGEE. The ends were cut back, 0 bases at V and 1 base at J, with 10 bases in the middle. The CDR3 totals 15 residues. The CDR3, as DNA: TGTGCCAGCAGCGTAGGCACAGTACTCCAAGAGACCCAGTACTTC. This translates into CASSVGTVLQETQYF.

The chain uses TRBV7-2 and TRBJ1-6; D gene ambiguous. Germline-derived CDR1 and CDR2 are SGHTA and FQGNSA. The CDR3 spans 11 residues. Trimming took 5 bases from V and 8 from J, leaving 4 bases between them. CDR3 in amino acids: CASSRDSPLHF. CDR3 nucleotides: TGTGCCAGCAGCCGAGATTCACCCCTCCACTTT.

This clonotype was counted only a few times. The J gene is TRBJ2-7, the V gene TRBV6-6; 8 bases are a match to TRBD1. V trimming: 5 bases; J trimming: 5 bases; junction bases outside the gene matches: 11. CDR3 length equals 15 residues. The germline CDR1 and CDR2 sequences are MNHNY and SVGAGI (reference sequence). As DNA, the CDR3 is TGTGCCAGCAGTCAGGTCAGGGGGCTTAGCGACGAGCAGTACTTC. Translating gives CASSQVRGLSDEQYF.

This clonotype was detected only a few times. The chain links TRBV4-1 to TRBJ2-7; no clear D gene. The CDR3 sequence is 16 residues long. Per germline, CDR1 MGHRA and CDR2 YSYEKL. V lost 4 bases and J lost 1, with 17 bases in between. CDR3 in amino acids: CASSPSGGEYSYEQYF. The CDR3, as DNA: TGCGCCAGCAGCCCGTCTGGTGGGGAATATTCCTACGAGCAGTACTTC.

There are many counts of this clonotype. This chain joins TRBV5-1 and TRBJ2-5; D gene ambiguous. Germline V CDR1 and CDR2: SGHRS, YFSETQ. Trimming left V 2 bases short and J 3 bases short, with 14 bases between. The CDR3 spans 15 residues. CDR3 DNA sequence: TGCGCCAGCAGCTTATCGTTCCGGACCGAAGAGACCCAGTACTTC. It codes for CASSLSFRTEETQYF.

This clonotype appeared many times. The chain is built from TRBV12-3 or TRBV12-4 and TRBJ1-4; D remains ambiguous. V was clipped by 5 bases and J by 0 bases, with 10 bases between them. The CDR3 extends over 15 amino acids. The CDR3 is CASSLNSATNEKLFF. CDR3 in DNA: TGTGCCAGCAGTCTTAACTCGGCAACTAATGAAAAACTGTTTTTT.